The entry below describes one T cell receptor beta chain. Its specificity is not known. Germline lookup yields CDR1 MDHEN and CDR2 SYDVKM. The CDR3 is made up of 16 amino acids. Trimming removed 5 bases from V and 3 bases from J, with 19 bases in between. This specimen belongs to a study of cytomegalovirus exposure and HLA in healthy donors. The study, taken as a whole, reports: No immune exposure information besides CMV serostatus was available. Later analysis associated a missense DCLRE1C variant with TCR beta V- and J-gene trimming.

The study ran its PCR with 60 Vbeta and 13 Jbeta primers. Assay used: immunoSEQ multiplex PCR; TCRdb lists only in-frame clones, some missing. The sample consists of tens of thousands of clones, around 84% of them appearing once. The origin of this receptor is a woman between 40 and 55 years old in good health and CMV-seropositive. V gene TRBV28 combines with J gene TRBJ1-2; perhaps TRBD1 as D (6 bases). Sequenced: PBMCs. This chain's CDR3 is CASSPLSAGAYYGYTF. The CDR3 nucleotides are TGTGCCAGCAGTCCCCTCTCGGCAGGGGCTTACTATGGCTACACCTTC.